These 14 T cell receptor beta chains originate from one sample sequenced in a study of T-cell reconstitution after alpha-beta-depleted transplantation in children. Unique molecular identifiers were incorporated when the TCRbeta library was constructed. TCRdb re-called the PCR reads through MiXCR, storing one row per CDR3 protein. Among 900,000 or so distinct CDR3 sequences, less than 20% were seen once, and the ten largest hold under 6%. The specimen was PBMCs, mostly from graft donor cells, collected 360 days after TCRalphabeta/CD19-depleted stem cell transplant. The receptors here all came from a male patient between 10 and 17 years old who had a stem cell transplant for acute lymphoblastic leukemia, so the T cells may come from the graft donor.

This chain joins TRBV5-1 and TRBJ2-6, with 7 nucleotides matching TRBD1. V lost 4 bases and J lost 0; bases outside the gene matches: 4. Germline V gene lookup returns CDR1 SGHRS and CDR2 YFSETQ. This CDR3 contains 16 residues. CDR3 region: CASSRTGSSGANVLTF. CDR3 nucleotide sequence: TGCGCCAGCAGCCGGACAGGAAGCTCTGGGGCCAACGTCCTGACTTTC.

This clonotype was seen a few times. This chain links TRBV6-1 with TRBJ1-5; D uncertain. V was trimmed by 2 bases and J by 6 bases, leaving 11 bases between them. Per the germline V gene, CDR1 is MNHNS and CDR2 is SASEGT. The CDR3 totals 14 residues. The CDR3 sequence is CASSEYILGQPQHF. CDR3 nucleotide sequence: TGTGCCAGCAGTGAATATATCTTGGGTCAGCCCCAGCATTTT.

In this sample, this clonotype turned up many times. CDR3 amino acids: CASSHDNPFTDTQYF. The CDR3 nucleotides read TGTGCCAGCAGCCACGACAATCCCTTCACAGATACGCAGTATTTT. The chain couples TRBV4-2 to TRBJ2-3; D unclear. Germline V gene lookup returns CDR1 LGHNA and CDR2 YNFKEQ. Trimming left V 3 bases short and J 2 bases short, with 12 bases between. The CDR3 extends over 15 amino acids.

J is TRBJ2-1 and V is TRBV9; D unclear. Germline V gene sequence: CDR1 SGDLS, CDR2 YYNGEE. The CDR3 runs to 15 residues. V was shortened by 4 bases and J by 1 base, with 12 bases between the two germline ends. The DNA for the CDR3 is TGTGCCAGCAGCACCGCTCGAGAGTCCTACAATGAGCAGTTCTTC. Protein sequence: CASSTARESYNEQFF.

The chain is built from TRBV12-3 or TRBV12-4 and TRBJ2-7, with 15 nucleotides matching TRBD2. The CDR3 is made up of 18 amino acids. Trimming took 8 bases from V and 3 from J; bases not matched to a gene: 14. The CDR3, as DNA: TGTGCCAGCCGCTCCCCGGGACTAGCGGGAGGAAAATTCTACGAGCAGTACTTC. This translates into CASRSPGLAGGKFYEQYF.

This sequence joins TRBV19 and TRBJ2-7; 8 nucleotides align to TRBD2. There are 19 residues in the CDR3. V was pared by 4 bases and J by 0 bases, with 17 bases of the junction left unmatched. Germline CDR1 LNHDA, CDR2 SQIVND (reference sequence). CDR3: CASSTGVLPTLAGSYEQYF. The CDR3, as DNA: TGTGCCAGTAGTACGGGGGTCCTGCCCACGCTAGCGGGCTCCTACGAGCAGTACTTC.

The chain joins TRBV12-3 or TRBV12-4 to TRBJ2-2; D uncertain. V gave up 6 bases and J gave up 0 bases, with 5 bases separating them. This CDR3 comprises 13 residues. CDR3 nucleotide sequence: TGTGCCAGCAGACAGTCGAACACCGGGGAGCTGTTTTTT. It encodes CASRQSNTGELFF.

In its sample, this clonotype was seen a few times. The CDR3: CASSPRQGGLWEQYF. CDR3 sequence (DNA): TGTGCCAGCAGCCCCCGACAGGGGGGCCTTTGGGAGCAGTACTTC. The chain uses TRBV7-6 and TRBJ2-7; 9 positions agree with TRBD1. Germline assignment: CDR1 SGHVS and CDR2 FNYEAQ. This CDR3 has 15 residues. J lost 7 bases, V lost 5 bases, and 12 bases had no gene match.

This sequence joins TRBV5-1 and TRBJ1-1; D remains unclear. CDR3 length: 15 amino acids. Looked up from germline, CDR1 is SGHRS and CDR2 is YFSETQ. Trimming took off 0 bases at V and 8 bases at J, with 17 bases between the two ends. The CDR3 loop reads CASSLGPSLLAEAFF. The CDR3 region has the DNA TGCGCCAGCAGCTTGGGGCCATCTCTACTGGCGGAAGCTTTCTTT.

This clonotype was recorded a few times. This chain links TRBV20-1 with TRBJ1-5; a possible D gene is TRBD1 (5 bases). This CDR3 is built from 13 residues. In germline, CDR1 is DFQATT, CDR2 SNEGSKA (reference sequence). The germline V and J ends were trimmed by 1 base and 3 bases, with 7 bases remaining between them. For the CDR3, the DNA is TGCAGTGCTAGAGGACAGATCAATCAGCCCCAGCATTTT. Translation: CSARGQINQPQHF.

This clonotype has only a few counts. The V call is TRBV15, the J call TRBJ2-7; 8 nucleotides agree with TRBD2. Per germline, CDR1 LNHNV and CDR2 YYDKDF (reference sequence). The CDR3 sequence is 16 residues long. Germline trimming cut 4 bases from V and 5 bases from J; bases unmatched to any gene: 13. Here the CDR3 reads CATSTPRTSLSDEQYF. CDR3 nucleotides: TGTGCCACCAGCACCCCCCGGACTAGCCTATCCGACGAGCAGTACTTC.

The rearrangement uses TRBV20-1 and TRBJ2-3; the match to TRBD2 covers 9 bases. The CDR3 has 15 residues. The J segment lost 6 bases and the V segment lost 4 bases, leaving 11 bases of the junction unmatched. CDR1 is DFQATT, CDR2 SNEGSKA, per germline (reference sequence). CDR3 sequence: CSAILESTSGDTQYF. The CDR3 bases are TGCAGTGCTATTCTGGAGAGTACTAGCGGGGATACGCAGTATTTT.

This clonotype has only a few counts. The rearrangement joins TRBV7-9 to TRBJ2-2; a possible D gene is TRBD2 (5 bases). Trimming took 3 bases from V and 6 from J, leaving 14 bases between them. The germline CDR1 and CDR2 sequences are SEHNR and FQNEAQ (reference sequence). CDR3 length equals 15 residues. The CDR3 DNA sequence: TGTGCCAGCAGCTTGGACTTCGGTTTCGCCGGGGAGCTGTTTTTT. Translating it yields CASSLDFGFAGELFF.

This clonotype came up many times. The chain carries TRBV7-9 and TRBJ2-7, with 10 bases lining up with TRBD1. The V and J ends lost 4 bases and 5 bases, in that order; junction bases with no gene match: 8. CDR1 is SEHNR, CDR2 FQNEAQ, per germline (reference sequence). CDR3 length equals 15 residues. For the CDR3, the DNA is TGTGCCAGCAGCTATAGAGGGACAGGGGAGGACGAGCAGTACTTC. Encoded protein: CASSYRGTGEDEQYF.